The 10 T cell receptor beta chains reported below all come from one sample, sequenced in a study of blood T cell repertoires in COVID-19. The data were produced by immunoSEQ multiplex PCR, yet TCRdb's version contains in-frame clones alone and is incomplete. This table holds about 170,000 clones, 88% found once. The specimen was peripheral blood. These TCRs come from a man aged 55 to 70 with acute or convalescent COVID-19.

The CDR3 spells CASSWGARGSYNEQFF. The CDR3 DNA sequence: TGCGCCAGCAGCTGGGGAGCCAGGGGATCCTACAATGAGCAGTTCTTC. J is TRBJ2-1 and V is TRBV5-1; perhaps TRBD1 as D (6 bases). The ends were cut back, 3 bases at V and 1 base at J, with 14 bases in the middle. CDR3 length: 16 amino acids. From germline, CDR1 is SGHRS and CDR2 YFSETQ.

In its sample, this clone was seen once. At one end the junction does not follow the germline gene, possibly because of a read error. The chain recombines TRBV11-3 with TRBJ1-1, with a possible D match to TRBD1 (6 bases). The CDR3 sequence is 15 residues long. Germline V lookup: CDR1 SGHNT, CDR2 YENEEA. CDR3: CASSLDGQPNTEAFF. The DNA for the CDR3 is TGTGCCAGCAGCCTAGACGGACAGCCGAACACTGAAGCTTTCTTT.

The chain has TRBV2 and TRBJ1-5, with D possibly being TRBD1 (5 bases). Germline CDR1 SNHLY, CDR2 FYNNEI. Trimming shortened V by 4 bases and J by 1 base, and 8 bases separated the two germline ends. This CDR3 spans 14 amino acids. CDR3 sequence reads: CASSAGISNQPQHF. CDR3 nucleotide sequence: TGTGCCAGCAGTGCAGGGATAAGCAATCAGCCCCAGCATTTT.

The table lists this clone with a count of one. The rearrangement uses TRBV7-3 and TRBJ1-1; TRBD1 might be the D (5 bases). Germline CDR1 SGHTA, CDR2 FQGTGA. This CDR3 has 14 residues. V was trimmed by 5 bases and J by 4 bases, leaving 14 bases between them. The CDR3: CASSPLGGSTEAFF. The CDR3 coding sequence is TGTGCCAGCAGCCCCCTGGGGGGGAGCACTGAAGCTTTCTTT.

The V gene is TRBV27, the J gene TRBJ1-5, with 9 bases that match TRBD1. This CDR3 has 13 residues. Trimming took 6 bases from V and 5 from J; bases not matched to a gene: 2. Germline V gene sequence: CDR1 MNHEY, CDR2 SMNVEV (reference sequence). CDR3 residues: CASRGQGDQPQHF. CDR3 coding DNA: TGTGCCAGCAGGGGACAGGGAGATCAGCCCCAGCATTTT.

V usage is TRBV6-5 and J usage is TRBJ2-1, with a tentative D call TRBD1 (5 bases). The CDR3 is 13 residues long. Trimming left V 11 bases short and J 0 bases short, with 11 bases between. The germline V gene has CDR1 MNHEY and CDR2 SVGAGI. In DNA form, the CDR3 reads TGTGCCGTGATTGACAGCTCCTACAATGAGCAGTTCTTC. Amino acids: CAVIDSSYNEQFF.

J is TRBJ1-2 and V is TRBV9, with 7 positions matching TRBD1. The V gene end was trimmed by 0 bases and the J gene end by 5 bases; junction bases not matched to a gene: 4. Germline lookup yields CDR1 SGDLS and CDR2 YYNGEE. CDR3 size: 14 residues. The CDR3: CASSVEPGQYGYTF. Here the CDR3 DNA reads TGTGCCAGCAGCGTAGAACCGGGACAGTATGGCTACACCTTC.

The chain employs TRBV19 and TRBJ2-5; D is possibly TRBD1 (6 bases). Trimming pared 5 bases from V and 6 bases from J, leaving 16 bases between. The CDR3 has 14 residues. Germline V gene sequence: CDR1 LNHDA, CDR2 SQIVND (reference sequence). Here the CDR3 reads CASSSNRVGKTQYF. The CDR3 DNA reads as TGTGCCAGTAGTTCAAACAGGGTCGGGAAGACCCAGTACTTC.

The CDR3 sequence is CASREEPTGGELFF. The CDR3 DNA is TGCGCCAGCAGGGAGGAACCCACGGGCGGGGAGCTGTTTTTT. J is TRBJ2-2 and V is TRBV5-1; TRBD2 is a possible D gene (5 bases). V was pared by 5 bases and J by 7 bases, with 15 bases between. The CDR3 covers 14 residues. Looked up from germline, CDR1 is SGHRS and CDR2 is YFSETQ.

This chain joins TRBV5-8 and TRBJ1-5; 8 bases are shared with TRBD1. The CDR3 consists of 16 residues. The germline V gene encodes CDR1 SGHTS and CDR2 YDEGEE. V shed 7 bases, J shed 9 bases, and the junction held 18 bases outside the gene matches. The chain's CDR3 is CASSLGTARQGRPQHF. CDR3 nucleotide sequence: TGTGCCAGCTCCCTGGGGACGGCTAGACAGGGGAGGCCCCAGCATTTT.